This T cell receptor (beta chain) was observed in a study of T cells in Graves' hyperthyroidism and ophthalmopathy. The CDR3 is 13 residues long. V gave up 6 bases and J gave up 6 bases, with 15 bases separating them. Germline lookup yields CDR1 DFQATT and CDR2 SNEGSKA (reference sequence). RNA transcripts provided the source from which TCR beta CDR3 regions were amplified. The HTBI primer set was used in a first-round RT-PCR of the TCR CDR3. One entry per CDR3 protein, called by TCRdb with MiXCR from the multiplex PCR reads. This table holds 600,000 to 900,000 distinct CDR3 sequences, about 17% found once.

The sample taken for sequencing was blood. The source of this sequence is a man between 18 and 29 years old with Graves' hyperthyroidism. V usage is TRBV20-1 and J usage is TRBJ2-1, with D perhaps being TRBD1 or TRBD2 (5 bases each). The CDR3 reads CSATREGRNEQFF. CDR3 bases: TGCAGTGCCACTCGTGAGGGACGCAATGAGCAGTTCTTC.